The subject of this entry is one T cell receptor beta chain. With V trimmed by 5 bases and J by 4 bases, 13 bases remained unmatched. The CDR3 covers 16 residues. From germline, CDR1 is MDHEN and CDR2 SYDVKM. This record comes from a study of STAT5B mutations in CD4+ large granular lymphocyte leukemia. Using immunoSEQ multiplex PCR, the repertoire was profiled, and TCRdb retains in-frame clones only, with some absent. Among around 30,000 clones listed, about three quarters were seen once. The TCR originated in a human donor in good health. The chain couples TRBV28 to TRBJ2-7; 8 bases map to TRBD2. Sequenced sample: CD4+ T cells from blood buffy coats. CDR3 in DNA: TGTGCCAGCAGTCCCACCGGGAGGGGACACCCTTACGAGCAGTACTTC. Residues: CASSPTGRGHPYEQYF.